The source of this TCR beta chain is a study of cytomegalovirus exposure and HLA in healthy donors. The germline CDR1 and CDR2 sequences are WSHSY and SAAADI. V gave up 5 bases and J gave up 2 bases; unmatched junction bases: 8. CDR3 length: 16 amino acids. Sequencing was performed with immunoSEQ multiplex PCR; in TCRdb, only in-frame clones are kept and a portion is missing. Of some 150,000 clones listed, 85% to 90% were seen once; the top ten hold over 5%. The sample consisted of PBMCs. The chain combines TRBV10-2 with TRBJ2-2; TRBD1 matches 7 bases. This clonotype was obtained from a woman aged 30 to 39 in good health and CMV-seropositive. CDR3 protein: CASSPQGPANTGELFF. The CDR3 DNA reads as TGCGCCAGCAGTCCACAGGGGCCGGCTAACACCGGGGAGCTGTTTTTT.